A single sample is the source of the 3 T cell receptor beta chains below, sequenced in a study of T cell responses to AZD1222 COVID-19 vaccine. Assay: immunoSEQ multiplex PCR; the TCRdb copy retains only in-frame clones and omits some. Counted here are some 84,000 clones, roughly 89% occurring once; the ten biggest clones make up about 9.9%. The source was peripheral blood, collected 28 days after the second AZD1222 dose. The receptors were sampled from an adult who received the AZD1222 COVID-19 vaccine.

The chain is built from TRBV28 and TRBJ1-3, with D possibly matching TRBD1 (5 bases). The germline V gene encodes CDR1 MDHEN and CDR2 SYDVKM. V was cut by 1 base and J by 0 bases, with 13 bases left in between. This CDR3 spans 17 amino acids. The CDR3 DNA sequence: TGTGCCAGCAGTTTATCCGGCAGGGCCTACTCTGGAAACACCATATATTTT. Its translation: CASSLSGRAYSGNTIYF.

In nucleotides, the CDR3 is TGCGCCAGCAGCCACCCATGGGGCCCTGAAGCTTTCTTT. Its translation is CASSHPWGPEAFF. The chain is built from TRBV4-1 and TRBJ1-1; weak D call: TRBD1 (5 bases). Germline CDR1 MGHRA, CDR2 YSYEKL. Trimming removed 3 bases at V and 6 bases at J, with 11 bases between. This CDR3 region has 13 residues.

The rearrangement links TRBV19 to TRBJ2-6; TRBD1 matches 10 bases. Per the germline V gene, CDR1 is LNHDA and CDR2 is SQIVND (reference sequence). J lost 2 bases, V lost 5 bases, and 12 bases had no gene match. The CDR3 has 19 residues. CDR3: CASSDRRDRGRAGANVLTF. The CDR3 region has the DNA TGTGCCAGTAGTGACCGCCGGGACAGGGGCAGAGCTGGGGCCAACGTCCTGACTTTC.